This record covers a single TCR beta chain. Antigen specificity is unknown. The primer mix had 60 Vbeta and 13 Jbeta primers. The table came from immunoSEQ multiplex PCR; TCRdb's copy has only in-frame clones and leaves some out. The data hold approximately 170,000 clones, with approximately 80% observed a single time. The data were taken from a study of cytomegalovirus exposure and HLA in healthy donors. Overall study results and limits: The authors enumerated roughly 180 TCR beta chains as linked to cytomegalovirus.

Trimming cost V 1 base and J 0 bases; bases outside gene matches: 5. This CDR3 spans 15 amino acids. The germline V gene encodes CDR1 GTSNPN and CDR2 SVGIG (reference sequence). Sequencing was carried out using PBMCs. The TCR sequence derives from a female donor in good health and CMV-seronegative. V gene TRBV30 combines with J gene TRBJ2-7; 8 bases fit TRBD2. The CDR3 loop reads CAWSGLAGLSYEQYF. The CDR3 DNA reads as TGTGCCTGGAGTGGGTTAGCGGGGCTCTCCTACGAGCAGTACTTC.